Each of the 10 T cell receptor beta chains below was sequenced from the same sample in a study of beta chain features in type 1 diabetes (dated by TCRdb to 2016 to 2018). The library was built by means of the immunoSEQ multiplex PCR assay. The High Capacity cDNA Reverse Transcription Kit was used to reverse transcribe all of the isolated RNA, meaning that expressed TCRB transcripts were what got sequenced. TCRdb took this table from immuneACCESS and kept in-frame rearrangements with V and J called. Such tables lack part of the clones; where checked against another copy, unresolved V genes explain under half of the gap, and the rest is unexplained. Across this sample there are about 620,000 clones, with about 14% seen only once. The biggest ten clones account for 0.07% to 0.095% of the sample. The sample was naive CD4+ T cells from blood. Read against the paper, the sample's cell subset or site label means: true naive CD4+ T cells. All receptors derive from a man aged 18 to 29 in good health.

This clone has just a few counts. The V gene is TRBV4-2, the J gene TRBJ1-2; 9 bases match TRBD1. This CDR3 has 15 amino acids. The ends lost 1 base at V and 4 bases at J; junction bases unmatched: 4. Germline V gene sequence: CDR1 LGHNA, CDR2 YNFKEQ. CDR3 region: CASSQATGGSYGYTF. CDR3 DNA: TGTGCCAGCAGCCAAGCGACAGGGGGAAGCTATGGCTACACCTTC.

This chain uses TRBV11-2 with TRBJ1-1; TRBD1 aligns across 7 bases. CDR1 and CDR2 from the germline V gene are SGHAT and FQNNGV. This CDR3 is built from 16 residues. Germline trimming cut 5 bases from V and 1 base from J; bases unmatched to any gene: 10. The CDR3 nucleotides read TGTGCCAGCAGCCCCCGAGGTCCAGGGGGGAACACTGAAGCTTTCTTT. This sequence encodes CASSPRGPGGNTEAFF. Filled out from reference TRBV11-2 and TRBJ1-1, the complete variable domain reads EAGVAQSPRYKIIEKRQSVAFWCNPISGHATLYWYQQILGQGPKLLIQFQNNGVVDDSQLPKDRFSAERLKGVDSTLKIQPAKLEDSAVYLCASSPRGPGGNTEAFFGQGTRLTVV.

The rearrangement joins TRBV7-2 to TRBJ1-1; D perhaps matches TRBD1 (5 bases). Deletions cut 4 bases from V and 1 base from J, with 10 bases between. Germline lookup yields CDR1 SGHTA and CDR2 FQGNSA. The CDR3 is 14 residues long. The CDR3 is CASSWIGTNTEAFF. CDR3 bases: TGTGCCAGCAGCTGGATAGGGACGAACACTGAAGCTTTCTTT.

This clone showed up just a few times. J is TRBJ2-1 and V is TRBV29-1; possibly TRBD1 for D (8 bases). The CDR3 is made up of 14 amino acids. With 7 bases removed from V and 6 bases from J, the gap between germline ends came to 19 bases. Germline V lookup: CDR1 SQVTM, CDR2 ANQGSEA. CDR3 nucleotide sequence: TGCAGCGGCACGGGAGGACAGGGCGTCAATGAGCAGTTCTTC. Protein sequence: CSGTGGQGVNEQFF.

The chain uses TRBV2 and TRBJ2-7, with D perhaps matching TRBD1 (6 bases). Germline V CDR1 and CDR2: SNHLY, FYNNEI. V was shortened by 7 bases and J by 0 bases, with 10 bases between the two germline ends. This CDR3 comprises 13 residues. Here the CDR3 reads CASNRDNSYEQYF. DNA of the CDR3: TGTGCCAGCAATAGGGACAACTCCTACGAGCAGTACTTC.

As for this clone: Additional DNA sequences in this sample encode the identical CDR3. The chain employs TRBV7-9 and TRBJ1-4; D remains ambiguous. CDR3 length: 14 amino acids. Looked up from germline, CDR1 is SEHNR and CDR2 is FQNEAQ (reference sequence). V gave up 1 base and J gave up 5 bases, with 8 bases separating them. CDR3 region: CASSLGQINEKLFF. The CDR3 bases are TGTGCCAGCAGCTTAGGGCAGATAAATGAAAAACTGTTTTTT.

The CDR3 sequence: CATSRDAGSYEQYF. In nucleotides, the CDR3 is TGTGCCACCAGCAGAGATGCGGGTTCCTACGAGCAGTACTTC. The chain combines TRBV15 with TRBJ2-7, with TRBD2 as a possible D gene (5 bases). Germline V gene sequence: CDR1 LNHNV, CDR2 YYDKDF (reference sequence). V lost 0 bases and J 1 base, leaving 7 bases between the germline ends. The CDR3 totals 14 residues.

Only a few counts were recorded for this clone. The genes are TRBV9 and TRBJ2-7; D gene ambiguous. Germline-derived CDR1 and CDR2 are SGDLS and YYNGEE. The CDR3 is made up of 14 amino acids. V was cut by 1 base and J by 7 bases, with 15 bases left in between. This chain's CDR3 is CASSVRVGAGEQYF. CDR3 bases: TGTGCCAGCAGCGTACGGGTAGGCGCCGGGGAGCAGTACTTC.

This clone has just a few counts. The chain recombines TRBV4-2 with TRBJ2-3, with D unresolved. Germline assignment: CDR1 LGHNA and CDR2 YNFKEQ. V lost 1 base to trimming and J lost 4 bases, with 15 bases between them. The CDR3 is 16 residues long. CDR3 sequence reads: CASSQGAERSADTQYF. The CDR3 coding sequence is TGTGCCAGCAGCCAAGGGGCCGAAAGGTCAGCAGATACGCAGTATTTT.

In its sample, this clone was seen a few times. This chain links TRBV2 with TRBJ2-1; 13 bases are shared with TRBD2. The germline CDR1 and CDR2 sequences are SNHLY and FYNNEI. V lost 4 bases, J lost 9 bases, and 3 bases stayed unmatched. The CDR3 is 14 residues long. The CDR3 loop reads CASSGTSGRGEQFF. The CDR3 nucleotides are TGTGCCAGCAGTGGGACTAGCGGGAGAGGTGAGCAGTTCTTC.